The 3 T cell receptor beta chains listed next were all sequenced from one sample in a study of blood T cell repertoires in COVID-19 (dated by TCRdb to between 2020 and 2021). Preparation of the library involved the immunoSEQ multiplex PCR assay. TCRdb carries this immuneACCESS record with in-frame sequences only. Its versions omit some clonotypes, under half of them owing to an unresolved V gene in the studies checked, with the rest unexplained. A total of more than 400,000 clones appear in this sample, 80% to 90% of them only once. Of the sample, about 3.2% falls within the top ten clones. The sequenced material came from peripheral blood. The source is a human donor in a cohort sampled during active COVID-19.

The chain uses TRBV6-5 and TRBJ1-2; 7 nucleotides match TRBD1. The V gene's germline CDR1 is MNHEY and CDR2 SVGAGI. The CDR3 runs to 14 residues. Trimming removed 6 bases from V and 8 bases from J; junction bases left unmatched: 12. Written as DNA, the CDR3 is TGTGCCAGCAGCAGGGGGTCGGATCTAGGGGGCTACACCTTC. Encoded protein: CASSRGSDLGGYTF.

The chain has TRBV2 and TRBJ1-2, with 10 positions matching TRBD1. The CDR3 runs to 18 residues. Germline values: CDR1 SNHLY, CDR2 FYNNEI. V lost 7 bases and J lost 3; bases outside the gene matches: 17. The CDR3 reads CASKPPPGQGTSYYGYTF. The CDR3 bases are TGTGCCAGCAAACCCCCCCCGGGACAGGGGACCTCCTACTATGGCTACACCTTC.

The V call is TRBV9, the J call TRBJ2-1; TRBD2 matches at 11 bases. The J segment lost 5 bases and the V segment lost 6 bases, leaving 7 bases of the junction unmatched. CDR3 length: 15 residues. Per the germline V gene, CDR1 is SGDLS and CDR2 is YYNGEE. The CDR3 coding sequence is TGTGCCAGCAACCCGACTAGCGGGATCGACAATGAGCAGTTCTTC. Its translation: CASNPTSGIDNEQFF.